Below are 9 T cell receptor beta chains sequenced from a single sample in a study of blood T cell repertoires in COVID-19. The assay was immunoSEQ multiplex PCR, and TCRdb's table has in-frame clones only and misses some. The table has about 130,000 clones, less than 90% seen once. Sequencing was carried out using peripheral blood. The receptors were sampled from a woman aged 25-40 years who had recovered from COVID-19.

The rearrangement joins TRBV6-1 to TRBJ2-1; 7 bases are a match to TRBD2. The V gene end was trimmed by 2 bases and the J gene end by 7 bases; junction bases not matched to a gene: 14. Germline CDR1 and CDR2: MNHNS and SASEGT. The CDR3 totals 17 residues. Here the CDR3 DNA reads TGTGCCAGCAGTGAATTCTCAGCGGGGAGTACGAGGAATGAGCAGTTCTTC. Its translation: CASSEFSAGSTRNEQFF.

The V call is TRBV18, the J call TRBJ2-1, with 7 positions matching TRBD1. The ends lost 4 bases at V and 3 bases at J; junction bases unmatched: 3. This CDR3 has 14 residues. Per germline, CDR1 KGHSH and CDR2 LQKENI. This CDR3 is CASSQGQNYNEQFF. DNA of the CDR3: TGTGCCAGCTCACAGGGACAGAACTACAATGAGCAGTTCTTC.

A remark on this clone: One end of the junction varies from germline; a read error may be responsible. The gene calls are TRBV15 and TRBJ1-1, with D perhaps TRBD1 (6 bases). Germline loops: CDR1 LNHNV, CDR2 YYDKDF (reference sequence). The CDR3 totals 11 residues. The CDR3 protein is CATSGDTEAFF. The CDR3 nucleotides are TGTGCCACCAGCGGGGACACAGAAGCTTTCTTT.

This chain joins TRBV29-1 and TRBJ2-5; D might be TRBD2 (6 bases). The V and J ends lost 1 base and 7 bases respectively, with 16 bases between them. Per germline, CDR1 SQVTM and CDR2 ANQGSEA. The CDR3 sequence is 14 residues long. CDR3 nucleotides: TGCAGCGTTGAAGGCCCGGCGGGGCCCAGGACCCAGTACTTC. It yields the protein CSVEGPAGPRTQYF.

The V and J genes are TRBV4-2 and TRBJ2-3; D is undetermined. V was cut by 0 bases and J by 0 bases, with 10 bases left in between. This CDR3 contains 16 residues. Germline CDR1 and CDR2: LGHNA and YNFKEQ. CDR3 sequence (DNA): TGTGCCAGCAGCCAAGATTACACCACCAGCACAGATACGCAGTATTTT. Translating it yields CASSQDYTTSTDTQYF.

Points on this clone: One end of the junction is discordant with germline, which a read error may explain. CDR3: CASSLATGTGANSPLHF. CDR3 sequence (DNA): TGTGCTAGCAGCTTAGCCACCGGGACAGGGGCGAATTCACCCCTCCACTTT. This chain connects TRBV7-7 to TRBJ1-6; 10 nucleotides match TRBD1. The CDR3 covers 17 residues. Germline lookup yields CDR1 SSHAT and CDR2 FNYEAQ (reference sequence).

This chain connects TRBV5-1 to TRBJ2-3; no reliable D call. The CDR3 length is 16 residues. V lost 4 bases, J lost 2 bases, and 17 bases lay in between. Germline lookup yields CDR1 SGHRS and CDR2 YFSETQ. DNA of the CDR3: TGCGCCAGCAGCCCCCCCGGCGGTGAGAACACAGATACGCAGTATTTT. Translation: CASSPPGGENTDTQYF.

This clone was counted once. V and J are TRBV30 and TRBJ2-7, with 8 bases identical to TRBD1. Germline V gene data show CDR1 as GTSNPN and CDR2 as SVGIG (reference sequence). V lost 2 bases to trimming and J lost 0 bases; unmatched junction nucleotides: 15. The CDR3 runs 18 residues. This chain's CDR3 is CAWSSPAPGQGLSYEQYF. In nucleotides, the CDR3 is TGTGCCTGGAGTTCCCCAGCTCCCGGACAGGGTCTCTCCTACGAGCAGTACTTC.

V usage is TRBV2 and J usage is TRBJ2-7, with 14 bases matching TRBD2. Looked up from germline, CDR1 is SNHLY and CDR2 is FYNNEI. V was pared by 6 bases and J by 6 bases, with 7 bases of the junction left unmatched. The CDR3 has 15 residues. The DNA of the CDR3 is TGTGCCAGCAGCCAAACCGGGACTAGCGGGAGCGAGCAGTACTTC. This gives the protein CASSQTGTSGSEQYF.